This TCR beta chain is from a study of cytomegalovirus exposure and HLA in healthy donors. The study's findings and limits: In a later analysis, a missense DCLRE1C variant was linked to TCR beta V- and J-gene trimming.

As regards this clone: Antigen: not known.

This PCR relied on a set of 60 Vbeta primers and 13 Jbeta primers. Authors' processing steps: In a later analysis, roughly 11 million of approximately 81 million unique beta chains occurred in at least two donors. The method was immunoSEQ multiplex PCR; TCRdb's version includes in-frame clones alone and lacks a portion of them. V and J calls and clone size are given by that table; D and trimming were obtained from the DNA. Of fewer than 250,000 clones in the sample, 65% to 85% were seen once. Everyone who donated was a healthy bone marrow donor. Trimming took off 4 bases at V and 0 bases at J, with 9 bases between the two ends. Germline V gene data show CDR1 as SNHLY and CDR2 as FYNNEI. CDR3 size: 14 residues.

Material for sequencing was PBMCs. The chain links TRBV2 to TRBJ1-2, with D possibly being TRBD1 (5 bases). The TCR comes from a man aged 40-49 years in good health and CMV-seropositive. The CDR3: CASSGTSANYGYTF. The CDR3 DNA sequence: TGTGCCAGCAGTGGGACATCAGCTAACTATGGCTACACCTTC.